The entry that follows covers one T cell receptor (beta chain) sequence. Its matching antigen is unknown. With 6 bases clipped from V and 5 bases from J, the junction kept 13 bases outside the gene matches. CDR1 and CDR2 from the germline V gene are SNHLY and FYNNEI. This CDR3 has 16 residues. The data derive from a study of cytomegalovirus exposure and HLA in healthy donors. Study-wide results and caveats: Later analysis found that TCR beta chains associated with HLA were more clonally expanded than other, equally common chains. An apparent linkage of common viral pathogens to several of the most significant clusters emerged in a later analysis. A later analysis found that most CMV-associated TCR beta chains appeared HLA-restricted.

The study ran its PCR with 60 Vbeta and 13 Jbeta primers. Assay used: immunoSEQ multiplex PCR; TCRdb lists only in-frame clones, some missing. The sample lists around 120,000 clones, 50% to 70% occurring once. The chain carries TRBV2 and TRBJ2-5; 9 bases align to TRBD2. The specimen sequenced was PBMCs. The clonotype comes from a man aged 25 to 40 in good health and CMV-seropositive. The CDR3 protein is CASRDSGGFPGETQYF. The CDR3 DNA is TGTGCCAGCAGAGATAGCGGGGGCTTTCCAGGGGAGACCCAGTACTTC. Based on the CDR3 plus reference TRBV2 and TRBJ2-5, the full variable domain is EPEVTQTPSHQVTQMGQEVILRCVPISNHLYFYWYRQILGQKVEFLVSFYNNEISEKSEIFDDQFSVERPDGSNFTLKIRSTKLEDSAMYFCASRDSGGFPGETQYFGPGTRLLVL.